Each of the 4 T cell receptor beta chains below was sequenced from the same sample in a study of T cell responses to AZD1222 COVID-19 vaccine. Sequenced by immunoSEQ multiplex PCR; TCRdb stores in-frame clones only, minus some. The table records about 180,000 clones, about nine tenths of them present only once. This specimen consisted of peripheral blood, obtained on day 0 of AZD1222 vaccination. The receptor set was obtained from an adult in good health.

The table lists this clone with a few counts. The chain employs TRBV9 and TRBJ1-4; no clear D gene. Germline assignment: CDR1 SGDLS and CDR2 YYNGEE. CDR3 length: 14 amino acids. Between the trimmed V and J ends, which lost 5 bases and 4 bases, there was a span of 12 bases. This chain's CDR3 is CASSIDMYNEKLFF. The CDR3 nucleotides read TGTGCCAGCAGTATAGACATGTATAATGAAAAACTGTTTTTT. Full variable domain (missing parts from reference TRBV9 and TRBJ1-4): DSGVTQTPKHLITATGQRVTLRCSPRSGDLSVYWYQQSLDQGLQFLIQYYNGEERAKGNILERFSAQQFPDLHSELNLSSLELGDSALYFCASSIDMYNEKLFFGSGTQLSVL.

The rearrangement uses TRBV30 and TRBJ2-2; the D is unclear. CDR3 length: 12 amino acids. Germline lookup yields CDR1 GTSNPN and CDR2 SVGIG (reference sequence). The V and J ends lost 3 bases and 7 bases respectively, with 9 bases between them. DNA of the CDR3: TGTGCCTGGAGAGTGGTAATCGGGGAGCTGTTTTTT. Encoded protein: CAWRVVIGELFF.

The CDR3, as DNA: TGTGCCAGCAGCGACACCACAGATACGCAGTATTTT. Its protein product is CASSDTTDTQYF. The chain is built from TRBV7-8 and TRBJ2-3, with unresolved D. Trimming cost V 5 bases and J 2 bases, with 5 bases left between them. CDR3 size: 12 residues. The germline gives CDR1 SGHVS, CDR2 FQNEAQ. The full variable domain, its missing parts supplied by reference TRBV7-8 and TRBJ2-3, is GAGVSQSPRYKVAKRGQDVALRCDPISGHVSLFWYQQALGQGPEFLTYFQNEAQLDKSGLPSDRFFAERPEGSVSTLKIQRTQQEDSAVYLCASSDTTDTQYFGPGTRLTVL.

The V call is TRBV11-2, the J call TRBJ2-7, with a possible D match to TRBD1 (5 bases). Per germline, CDR1 SGHAT and CDR2 FQNNGV. V lost 1 base to trimming and J lost 2 bases, with 9 bases between them. CDR3 length: 14 residues. The CDR3 DNA reads as TGTGCCAGCAGCTTAGTTAGGGGCACCTACGAGCAGTACTTC. It is translated as CASSLVRGTYEQYF. Based on the CDR3 plus reference TRBV11-2 and TRBJ2-7, the full variable domain is EAGVAQSPRYKIIEKRQSVAFWCNPISGHATLYWYQQILGQGPKLLIQFQNNGVVDDSQLPKDRFSAERLKGVDSTLKIQPAKLEDSAVYLCASSLVRGTYEQYFGPGTRLTVT.